This T cell receptor (beta chain) appears in the sequencing data of a study of T cell clonotyping in hematopoietic cell transplantation. Study-level information: Pretransplant recipient samples were taken after cytoreduction. Findings of the study overall: Higher Inverse Simpson Index values in graft donor and pretransplant recipient predicted broader posttransplant TCR diversity.

Specified time point: recipient sample about 28 days before transplant, after cytoreduction. In the case of this clone: What it binds is unknown.

In germline, CDR1 is MDHEN, CDR2 SYDVKM. CDR3 length equals 13 residues. The ends were cut back, 5 bases at V and 3 bases at J, with 10 bases in the middle. Here immunoSEQ multiplex PCR was the method, and the copy in TCRdb shows in-frame clones only, minus some. The sample shows roughly 5,300 clones, 70% to 90% of them seen only once. Specimen: peripheral blood mononuclear cells, collected before stem cell transplant. The TCR originated in a man in his 60s with acute myeloid leukemia. Some clones in this sample may be carry-over from other donors' samples. V usage is TRBV28 and J usage is TRBJ1-2; D is possibly TRBD1 (6 bases). CDR3 loop: CASSAGDYYGYTF. In DNA, the CDR3 is TGTGCCAGCAGTGCAGGGGATTACTATGGCTACACCTTC.